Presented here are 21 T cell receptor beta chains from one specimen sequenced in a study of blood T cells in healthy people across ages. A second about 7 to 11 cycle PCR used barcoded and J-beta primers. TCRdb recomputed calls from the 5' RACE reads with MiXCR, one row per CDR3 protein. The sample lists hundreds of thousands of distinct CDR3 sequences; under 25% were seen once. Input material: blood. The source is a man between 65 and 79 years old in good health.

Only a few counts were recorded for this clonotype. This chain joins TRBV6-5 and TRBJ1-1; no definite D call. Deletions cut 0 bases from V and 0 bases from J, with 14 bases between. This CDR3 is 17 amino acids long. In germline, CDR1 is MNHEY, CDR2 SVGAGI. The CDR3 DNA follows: TGTGCCAGCAGTTACTCGGCGTGGGGTCTGATGAACACTGAAGCTTTCTTT. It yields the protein CASSYSAWGLMNTEAFF.

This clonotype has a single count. CDR3 sequence: CSVDVAGIRNEQFF. The CDR3 DNA reads as TGCAGCGTTGATGTAGCGGGTATAAGGAATGAGCAGTTCTTC. V is TRBV29-1 and J is TRBJ2-1; 7 bases map to TRBD2. The CDR3 runs to 14 residues. With 3 bases clipped from V and 7 bases from J, the junction kept 9 bases outside the gene matches. Germline V gene sequence: CDR1 SQVTM, CDR2 ANQGSEA.

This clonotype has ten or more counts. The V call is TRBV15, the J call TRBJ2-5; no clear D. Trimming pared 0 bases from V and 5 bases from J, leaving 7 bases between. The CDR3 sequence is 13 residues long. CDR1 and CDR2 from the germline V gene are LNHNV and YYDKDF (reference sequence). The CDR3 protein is CATSRDLGETQYF. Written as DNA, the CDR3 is TGTGCCACCAGCAGAGATCTTGGGGAGACCCAGTACTTC.

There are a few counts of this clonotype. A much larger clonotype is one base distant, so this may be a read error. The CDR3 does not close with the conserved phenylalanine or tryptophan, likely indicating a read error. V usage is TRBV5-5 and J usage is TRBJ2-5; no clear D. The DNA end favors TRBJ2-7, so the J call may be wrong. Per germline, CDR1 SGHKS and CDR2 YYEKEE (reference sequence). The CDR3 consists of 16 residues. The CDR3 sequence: CASRPDLAQPFYEQYL. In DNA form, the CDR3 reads TGTGCCAGCAGGCCTGATTTGGCGCAACCTTTCTACGAGCAGTACCTC.

CDR3 amino acids: CASSPGNRGKETQYF. CDR3 in DNA: TGCGCCAGCAGCCCAGGCAATCGGGGCAAGGAGACCCAGTACTTC. The genes are TRBV5-1 and TRBJ2-5; D is possibly TRBD1 or TRBD2 (5 bases each). With 4 bases removed from V and 5 bases from J, the gap between germline ends came to 18 bases. Germline-derived CDR1 and CDR2 are SGHRS and YFSETQ. The CDR3 length is 15 residues.

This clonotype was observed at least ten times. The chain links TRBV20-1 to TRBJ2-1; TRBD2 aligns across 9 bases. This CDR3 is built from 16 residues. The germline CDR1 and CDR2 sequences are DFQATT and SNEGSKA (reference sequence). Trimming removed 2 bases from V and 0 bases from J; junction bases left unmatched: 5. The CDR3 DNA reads TGCAGTGCTAGAAAAGCGGGAGGAACCTCCTACAATGAGCAGTTCTTC. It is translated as CSARKAGGTSYNEQFF.

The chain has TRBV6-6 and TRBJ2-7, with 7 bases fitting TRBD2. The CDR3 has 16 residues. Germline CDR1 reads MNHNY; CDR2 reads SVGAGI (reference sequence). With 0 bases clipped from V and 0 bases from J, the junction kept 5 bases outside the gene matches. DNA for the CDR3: TGTGCCAGCAGTTACTCGACGGGCGGGAGCTCCTACGAGCAGTACTTC. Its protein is CASSYSTGGSSYEQYF.

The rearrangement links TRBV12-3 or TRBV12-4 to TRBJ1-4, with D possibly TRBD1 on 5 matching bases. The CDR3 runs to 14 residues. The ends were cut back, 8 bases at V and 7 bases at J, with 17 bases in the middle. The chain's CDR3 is CASSSGARGEKLFF. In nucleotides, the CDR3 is TGTGCCAGCTCCTCCGGGGCTCGGGGTGAAAAACTGTTTTTT.

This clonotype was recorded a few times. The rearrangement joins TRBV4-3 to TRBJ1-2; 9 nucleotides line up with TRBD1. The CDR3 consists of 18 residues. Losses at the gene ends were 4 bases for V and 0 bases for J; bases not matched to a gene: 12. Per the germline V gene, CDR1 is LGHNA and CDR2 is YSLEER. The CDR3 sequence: CASSRATGGVVSNYGYTF. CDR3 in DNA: TGCGCCAGCAGCCGAGCGACAGGGGGGGTAGTATCTAACTATGGCTACACCTTC.

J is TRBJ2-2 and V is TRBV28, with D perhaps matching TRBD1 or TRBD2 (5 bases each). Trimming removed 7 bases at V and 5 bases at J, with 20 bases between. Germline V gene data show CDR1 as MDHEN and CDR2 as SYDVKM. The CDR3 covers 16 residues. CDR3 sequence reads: CASTEGGQGGTGELFF. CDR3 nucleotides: TGTGCCAGCACCGAGGGCGGGCAGGGTGGAACCGGGGAGCTGTTTTTT.

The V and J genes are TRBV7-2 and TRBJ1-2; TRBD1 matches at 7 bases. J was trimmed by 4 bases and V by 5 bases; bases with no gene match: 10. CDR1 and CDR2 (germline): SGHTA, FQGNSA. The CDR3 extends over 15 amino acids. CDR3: CASSPVTGLSYGYTF. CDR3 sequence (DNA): TGTGCCAGCAGCCCAGTGACAGGGCTGTCCTATGGCTACACCTTC.

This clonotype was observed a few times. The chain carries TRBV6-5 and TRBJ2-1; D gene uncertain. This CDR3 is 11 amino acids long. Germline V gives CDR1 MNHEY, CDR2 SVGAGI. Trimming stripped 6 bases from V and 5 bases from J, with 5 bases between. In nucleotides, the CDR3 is TGTGCCAGCAGGGAAAACAATGAGCAGTTCTTC. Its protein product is CASRENNEQFF.

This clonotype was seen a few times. CDR3 region: CASSLDPSGSSYEQYF. In nucleotides, the CDR3 is TGTGCCAGCAGCTTAGATCCTAGCGGGAGTTCCTACGAGCAGTACTTC. V usage is TRBV7-8 and J usage is TRBJ2-7; 10 bases align to TRBD2. The V gene's germline CDR1 is SGHVS and CDR2 FQNEAQ. The CDR3 loop spans 16 amino acids. J gave up 1 base and V 1 base, and 4 bases lay outside the gene matches.

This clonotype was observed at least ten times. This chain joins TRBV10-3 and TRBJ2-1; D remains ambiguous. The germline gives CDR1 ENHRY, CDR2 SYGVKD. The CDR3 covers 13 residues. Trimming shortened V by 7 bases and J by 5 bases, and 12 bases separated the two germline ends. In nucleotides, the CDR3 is TGTGCCATCATAACGGAAGGTCACAATGAGCAGTTCTTC. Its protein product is CAIITEGHNEQFF.

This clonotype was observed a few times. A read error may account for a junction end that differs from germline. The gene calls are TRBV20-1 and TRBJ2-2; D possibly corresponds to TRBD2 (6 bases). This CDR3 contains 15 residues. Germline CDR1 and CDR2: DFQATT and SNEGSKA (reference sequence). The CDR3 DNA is TGCAGTGCTCAGGGTAGCGGCGAATTCACCGGGGGGCTGTTTTTT. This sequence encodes CSAQGSGEFTGGLFF.

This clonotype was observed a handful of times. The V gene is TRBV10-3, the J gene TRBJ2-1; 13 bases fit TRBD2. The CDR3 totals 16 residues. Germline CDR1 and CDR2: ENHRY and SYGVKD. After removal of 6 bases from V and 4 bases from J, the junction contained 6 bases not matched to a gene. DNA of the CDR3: TGTGCCATCAGGCCCGGGACTAGCGGGATTTACAATGAGCAGTTCTTC. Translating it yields CAIRPGTSGIYNEQFF.

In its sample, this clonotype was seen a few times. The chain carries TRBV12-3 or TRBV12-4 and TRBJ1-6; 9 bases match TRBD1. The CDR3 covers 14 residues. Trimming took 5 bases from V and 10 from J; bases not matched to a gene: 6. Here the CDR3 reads CASSKQGARSPLHF. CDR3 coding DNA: TGTGCCAGCAGTAAACAGGGGGCGAGATCACCCCTCCACTTT.

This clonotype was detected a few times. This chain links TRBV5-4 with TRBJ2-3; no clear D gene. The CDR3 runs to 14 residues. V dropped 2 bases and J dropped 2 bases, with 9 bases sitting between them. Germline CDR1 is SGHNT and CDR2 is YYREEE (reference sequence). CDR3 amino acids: CASSLQKLTDTQYF. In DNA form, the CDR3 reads TGTGCCAGCAGCTTACAGAAACTCACAGATACGCAGTATTTT.

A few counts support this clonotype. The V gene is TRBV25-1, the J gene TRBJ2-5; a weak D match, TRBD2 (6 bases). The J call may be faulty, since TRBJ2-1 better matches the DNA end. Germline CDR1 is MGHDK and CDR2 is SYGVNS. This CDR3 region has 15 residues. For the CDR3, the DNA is TGTGCCAGCAGTGAAACCTTAACGGGAGTTCGTGAGCAGTTCTTC. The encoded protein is CASSETLTGVREQFF.

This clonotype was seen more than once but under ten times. CDR3: CASSVGRGDLQETQYF. In DNA, the CDR3 is TGCGCCAGCAGCGTCGGCAGGGGCGACCTTCAAGAGACCCAGTACTTC. The chain joins TRBV5-1 to TRBJ2-5, with a possible D match to TRBD1 (6 bases). CDR1 and CDR2 from the germline V gene are SGHRS and YFSETQ. Trimming stripped 4 bases from V and 2 bases from J, with 18 bases between. This CDR3 is 16 amino acids long.

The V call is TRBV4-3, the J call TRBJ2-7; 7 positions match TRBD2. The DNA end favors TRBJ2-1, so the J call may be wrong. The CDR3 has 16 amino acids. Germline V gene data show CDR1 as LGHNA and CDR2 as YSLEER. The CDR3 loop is CASSQGAGADYNEQFF. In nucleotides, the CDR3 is TGCGCCAGCAGCCAAGGGGCGGGAGCGGACTACAATGAGCAGTTCTTC.